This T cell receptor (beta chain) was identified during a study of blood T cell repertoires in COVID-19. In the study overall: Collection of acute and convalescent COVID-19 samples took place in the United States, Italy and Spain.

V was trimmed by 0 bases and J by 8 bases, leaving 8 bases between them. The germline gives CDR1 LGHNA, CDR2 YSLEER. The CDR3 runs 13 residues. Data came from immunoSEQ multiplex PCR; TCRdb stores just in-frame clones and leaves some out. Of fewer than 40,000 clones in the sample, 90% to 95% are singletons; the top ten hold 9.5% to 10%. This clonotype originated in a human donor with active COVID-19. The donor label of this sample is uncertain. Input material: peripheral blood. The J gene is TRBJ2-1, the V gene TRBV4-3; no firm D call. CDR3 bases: TGCGCCAGCAGCCAAGAACGTCCGGATGAGCAGTTCTTC. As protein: CASSQERPDEQFF.